This T cell receptor beta chain was found in a study of tumor and adjacent non-tumor tissue in lung cancer. At the level of the study: The cohort had about 12 adenocarcinoma, a couple of squamous cell and 1 small cell patients. The patients, about nine men and 5 women, were about 31 to 76 with stage I to III disease.

Germline-derived CDR1 and CDR2 are MGHRA and YSYEKL. The CDR3 is 17 amino acids. Trimming removed 11 bases from V and 1 base from J, with 24 bases in between. Study-level results: Top 100 clones took a larger repertoire share in normal lung. Compared with tumor, normal lung showed significantly lower TCR diversity.

No cell sorting was done before RNA was extracted from the tissue. A modified ARM-PCR protocol with three rounds of nested PCR amplified TCRbeta. One entry per CDR3 protein results from TCRdb running MiXCR on the multiplex PCR reads. This table has 120,000 or so distinct CDR3 sequences, over 75% appearing once. On this clonotype itself: The antigen is undetermined.

The specimen was lung tumor tissue. The TCR originated in a man aged 65 to 85 with non-small cell lung cancer. The chain couples TRBV4-1 to TRBJ2-1, with D tentatively TRBD1 or TRBD2 (6 bases each). The CDR3 is CAGVSSAGTRSYNEQFF. In DNA form, the CDR3 reads TGCGCCGGCGTATCATCCGCGGGGACAAGGTCCTACAATGAGCAGTTCTTC.